The rows below give T cell receptor beta chains drawn from one sample of a study of T cell responses to AZD1222 COVID-19 vaccine. Sequencing was performed with immunoSEQ multiplex PCR; in TCRdb, only in-frame clones are kept and a portion is missing. The table records roughly 120,000 clones, about 85% of them present only once. The sample here was peripheral blood, taken on day 0 of AZD1222 vaccination. These receptors were obtained from an adult in good health. CDR3s include the opening cysteine and the closing phenylalanine or tryptophan. A D gene is named only where the DNA matches it firmly. Some rows have no size entry. The others give once, few or many, or a class for an expanded clone.

NA	once	TRBV18	TRBJ1-1	CASSPGTEAFF	TGTGCCAGCTCACCGGGGACAGAAGCTTTCTTT
TRBD1	NA	TRBV25-1	TRBJ1-4	CASSGLDRGWTNEKLFF	TGTGCCAGCAGTGGGTTGGACAGGGGGTGGACTAATGAAAAACTGTTTTTT
NA	NA	TRBV3-1/TRBV3-2	TRBJ2-7	CASSQGRGYEQYF	TGTGCCAGCAGCCAAGGGCGGGGCTACGAGCAGTACTTC
NA	NA	TRBV6-5	TRBJ1-2	CASSYQFNYGYTF	TGTGCCAGCAGTTACCAATTTAACTATGGCTACACCTTC
TRBD1	NA	TRBV11-1	TRBJ2-6	CASSARTGSGANVLTF	TGTGCCAGCAGCGCCCGGACAGGGTCAGGGGCCAACGTCCTGACTTTC
NA	NA	TRBV28	TRBJ1-3	CASSPGWGSGNTIYF	TGTGCCAGCAGCCCGGGGTGGGGCTCTGGAAACACCATATATTTT
TRBD1	NA	TRBV24-1	TRBJ1-5	CATSVQGESQPQHF	TGTGCCACCAGTGTACAGGGGGAGAGTCAGCCCCAGCATTTT
NA	NA	TRBV6-2/TRBV6-3	TRBJ2-7	CASSSPTTYEQYF	TGTGCCAGCAGTAGTCCGACCACCTACGAGCAGTACTTC
NA	NA	TRBV4-3	TRBJ1-1	CASSQDPTTVPFF	TGCGCCAGCAGCCAGGACCCTACCACAGTTCCTTTCTTT
TRBD1	NA	TRBV6-5	TRBJ1-2	CASSYGTGGHYGYTF	TGTGCCAGCAGTTACGGGACAGGGGGCCACTATGGCTACACCTTC
TRBD2	NA	TRBV13	TRBJ2-3	CASSGTSHPPDTQYF	TGTGCCAGCAGCGGGACTAGCCACCCCCCAGATACGCAGTATTTT
NA	NA	TRBV19	TRBJ2-1	CATGRSYNEQFF	TGTGCCACCGGGCGTTCCTACAATGAGCAGTTCTTC
TRBD2	NA	TRBV3-1/TRBV3-2	TRBJ2-7	CASSQALAVPGYEQYF	TGTGCCAGCAGCCAAGCACTAGCGGTTCCGGGTTACGAGCAGTACTTC
TRBD2	NA	TRBV9	TRBJ2-2	CASSVEAGGTINTGELFF	TGTGCCAGCAGCGTAGAGGCTGGGGGGACTATTAACACCGGGGAGCTGTTTTTT
TRBD2	NA	TRBV5-4	TRBJ2-5	CASSLMGGGQETQYF	TGTGCCAGCAGCTTGATGGGGGGGGGTCAAGAGACCCAGTACTTC
TRBD1	NA	TRBV7-6	TRBJ2-1	CASSYTGTGGNEQFF	TGTGCCAGCAGCTATACCGGGACAGGGGGCAATGAGCAGTTCTTC
TRBD1	NA	TRBV5-1	TRBJ1-4	CASSPGTAREKLFF	TGCGCCAGCAGCCCAGGGACAGCTCGTGAAAAACTGTTTTTT
NA	NA	TRBV2	TRBJ1-2	CASSSTGSYGYTF	TGTGCCAGCAGTTCGACAGGATCCTATGGCTACACCTTC
NA	NA	TRBV4-1	TRBJ1-2	CASSQGATLGDYGYTF	TGCGCCAGCAGCCAAGGAGCAACCCTAGGTGACTATGGCTACACCTTC
NA	few	TRBV28	TRBJ2-7	CASSLLYEQYF	TGTGCCAGCAGTTTACTCTACGAGCAGTACTTC
TRBD1	NA	TRBV5-6	TRBJ2-7	CASSALWTGYEQYF	TGTGCCAGCAGCGCCTTATGGACAGGGTACGAGCAGTACTTC
NA	NA	TRBV7-7	TRBJ2-5	CASSRDSAQETQYF	TGTGCTAGCAGCCGAGACAGCGCTCAAGAGACCCAGTACTTC
TRBD1	NA	TRBV5-1	TRBJ1-2	CASSLLPDRRQGEGGYTF	TGCGCCAGCAGCTTGTTGCCCGACCGGCGACAGGGTGAGGGTGGCTACACCTTC
TRBD2	NA	TRBV9	TRBJ2-5	CASSGRSGTGGHETQYF	TGTGCCAGCAGCGGTCGTTCTGGGACGGGGGGGCATGAGACCCAGTACTTC
NA	NA	TRBV3-1/TRBV3-2	TRBJ1-3	CASSPSVGNTIYF	TGTGCCAGCAGCCCCAGCGTTGGAAACACCATATATTTT
TRBD2	NA	TRBV5-4	TRBJ2-7	CASSFRLAGGYEQYF	TGTGCCAGCAGCTTCCGACTAGCTGGGGGCTACGAGCAGTACTTC
NA	few	TRBV11-3	TRBJ2-7	CASSLNQASYEQYF	TGTGCCAGCAGCTTGAACCAGGCCTCCTACGAGCAGTACTTC
NA	NA	TRBV6-1	TRBJ1-4	CASIGGGREKLFF	TGTGCCAGCATAGGGGGGGGTCGGGAAAAACTGTTTTTT
TRBD2	many	TRBV4-2	TRBJ2-7	CASSLSGMYEQYF	TGTGCCAGCAGCCTTAGCGGGATGTACGAGCAGTACTTC
TRBD1	NA	TRBV5-1	TRBJ1-1	CASMIQGGGTEAFF	TGCGCCAGCATGATACAGGGGGGAGGCACTGAAGCTTTCTTT
NA	NA	TRBV7-8	TRBJ1-5	CASSLGGGGNQPQHF	TGTGCCAGCAGCTTAGGAGGGGGAGGAAATCAGCCCCAGCATTTT
NA	NA	TRBV7-8	TRBJ1-1	CASSLEEGIVIAFF	TGTGCCAGCAGCTTAGAGGAGGGAATAGTCATCGCTTTCTTT
TRBD1	NA	TRBV9	TRBJ2-7	CASSRATGFYEQYF	TGTGCCAGCAGCCGTGCGACAGGGTTCTACGAGCAGTACTTC
TRBD1	NA	TRBV4-3	TRBJ1-2	CASSQGRDRAWGYTF	TGCGCCAGCAGCCAAGGCCGCGACAGGGCGTGGGGCTACACCTTC
NA	NA	TRBV19	TRBJ2-6	CASRYISGANVLTF	TGTGCCAGTAGGTATATCTCTGGGGCCAACGTCCTGACTTTC
NA	NA	TRBV7-3	TRBJ2-3	CASSRWGEDTQYF	TGTGCCAGCAGCCGATGGGGGGAAGATACGCAGTATTTT
NA	once	TRBV19	TRBJ1-5	CASNPNGHQPQHF	TGTGCCAGTAACCCCAACGGGCATCAGCCCCAGCATTTT
NA	NA	TRBV11-2	TRBJ2-7	CASSQGGSSYEQYF	TGTGCCAGCAGCCAAGGTGGCAGCTCCTACGAGCAGTACTTC